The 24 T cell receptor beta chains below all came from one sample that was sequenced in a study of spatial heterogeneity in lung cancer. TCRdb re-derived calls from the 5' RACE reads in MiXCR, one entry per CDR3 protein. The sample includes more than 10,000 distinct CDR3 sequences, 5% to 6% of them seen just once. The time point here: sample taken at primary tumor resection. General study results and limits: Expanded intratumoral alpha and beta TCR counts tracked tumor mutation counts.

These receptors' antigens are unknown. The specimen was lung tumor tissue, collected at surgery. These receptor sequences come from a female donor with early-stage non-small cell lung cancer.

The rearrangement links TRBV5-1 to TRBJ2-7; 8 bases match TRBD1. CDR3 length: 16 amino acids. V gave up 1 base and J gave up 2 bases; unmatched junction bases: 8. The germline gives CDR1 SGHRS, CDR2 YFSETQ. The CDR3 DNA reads TGCGCCAGCAGCTTGACTGACAGGGGAACTGCCTACGAGCAGTACTTC. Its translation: CASSLTDRGTAYEQYF.

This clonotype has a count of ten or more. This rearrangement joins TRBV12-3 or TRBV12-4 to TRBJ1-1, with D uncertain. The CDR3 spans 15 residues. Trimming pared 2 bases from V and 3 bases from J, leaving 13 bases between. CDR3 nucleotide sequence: TGTGCCAGCAGTTTATCGTATATTCGGTACACTGAAGCTTTCTTT. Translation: CASSLSYIRYTEAFF.

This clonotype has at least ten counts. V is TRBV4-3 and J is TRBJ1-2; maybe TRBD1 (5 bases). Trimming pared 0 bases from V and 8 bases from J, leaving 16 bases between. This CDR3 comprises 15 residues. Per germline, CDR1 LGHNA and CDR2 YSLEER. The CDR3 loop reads CASSQDGTGTVGYTF. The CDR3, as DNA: TGCGCCAGCAGCCAAGATGGGACGGGAACGGTGGGCTACACCTTC.

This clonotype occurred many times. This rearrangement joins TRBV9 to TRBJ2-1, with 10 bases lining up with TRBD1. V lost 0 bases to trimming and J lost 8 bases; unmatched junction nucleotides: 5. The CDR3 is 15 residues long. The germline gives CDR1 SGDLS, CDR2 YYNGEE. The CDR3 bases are TGTGCCAGCAGCGTAGAGGACAGGGGGAGGGATGAGCAGTTCTTC. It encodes CASSVEDRGRDEQFF.

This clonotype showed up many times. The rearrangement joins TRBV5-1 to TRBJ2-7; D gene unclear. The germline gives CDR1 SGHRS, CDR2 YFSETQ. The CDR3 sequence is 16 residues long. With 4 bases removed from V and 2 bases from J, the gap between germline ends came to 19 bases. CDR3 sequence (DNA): TGCGCCAGCAGCCCTTCTCCATTTGGGAATACCTACGAGCAGTACTTC. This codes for CASSPSPFGNTYEQYF. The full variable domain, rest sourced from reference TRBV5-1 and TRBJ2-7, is KAGVTQTPRYLIKTRGQQVTLSCSPISGHRSVSWYQQTPGQGLQFLFEYFSETQRNKGNFPGRFSGRQFSNSRSEMNVSTLELGDSALYLCASSPSPFGNTYEQYFGPGTRLTVT.

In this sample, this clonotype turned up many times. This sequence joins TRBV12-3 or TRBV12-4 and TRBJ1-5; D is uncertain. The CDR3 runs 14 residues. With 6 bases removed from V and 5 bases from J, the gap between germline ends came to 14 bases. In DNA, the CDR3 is TGTGCCAGCAGCTTGGTGGGTGGACATCAGCCCCAGCATTTT. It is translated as CASSLVGGHQPQHF.

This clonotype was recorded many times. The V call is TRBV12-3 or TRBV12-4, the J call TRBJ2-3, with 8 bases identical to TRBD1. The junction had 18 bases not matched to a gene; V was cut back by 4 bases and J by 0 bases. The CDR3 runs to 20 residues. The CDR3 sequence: CASSSWIRDRYLFSTDTQYF. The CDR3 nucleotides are TGTGCCAGCAGTTCCTGGATCCGGGACAGGTACCTTTTTAGCACAGATACGCAGTATTTT.

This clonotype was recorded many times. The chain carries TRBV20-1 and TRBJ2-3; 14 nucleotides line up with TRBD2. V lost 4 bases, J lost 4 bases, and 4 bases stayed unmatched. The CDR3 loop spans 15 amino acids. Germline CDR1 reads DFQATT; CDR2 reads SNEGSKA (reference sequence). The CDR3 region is CSATSTSGGADTQYF. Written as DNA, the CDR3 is TGCAGTGCTACCTCGACTAGCGGGGGGGCAGATACGCAGTATTTT.

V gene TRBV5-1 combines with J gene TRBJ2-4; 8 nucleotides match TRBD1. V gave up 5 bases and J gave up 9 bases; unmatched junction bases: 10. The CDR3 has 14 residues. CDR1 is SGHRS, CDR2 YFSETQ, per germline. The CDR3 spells CASSPGQGMVIQYF. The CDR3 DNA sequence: TGCGCCAGCAGTCCCGGACAGGGTATGGTCATTCAGTACTTC.

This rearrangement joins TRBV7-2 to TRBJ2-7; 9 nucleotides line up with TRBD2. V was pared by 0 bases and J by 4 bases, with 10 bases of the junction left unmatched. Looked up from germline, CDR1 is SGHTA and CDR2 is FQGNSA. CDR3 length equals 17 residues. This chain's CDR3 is CASSLAAAGGFWYEQYF. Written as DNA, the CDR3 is TGTGCCAGCAGCTTAGCAGCGGCGGGAGGGTTCTGGTACGAGCAGTACTTC.

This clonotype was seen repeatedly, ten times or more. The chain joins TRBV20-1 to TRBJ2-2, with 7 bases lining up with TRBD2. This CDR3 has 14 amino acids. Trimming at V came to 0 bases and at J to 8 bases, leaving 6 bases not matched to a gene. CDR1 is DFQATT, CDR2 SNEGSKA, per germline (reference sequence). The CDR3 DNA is TGCAGTGCTAGAGATCGGAATAGCGGGGGGGAGCTGTTTTTT. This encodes CSARDRNSGGELFF.

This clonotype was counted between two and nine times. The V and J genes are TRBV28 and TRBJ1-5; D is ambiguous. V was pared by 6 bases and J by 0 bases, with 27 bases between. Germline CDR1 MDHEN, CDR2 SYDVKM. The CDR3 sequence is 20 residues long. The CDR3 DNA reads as TGTGCCAGCAGCCGTCTCCACAGAAAGACTTCCGACCGTAGCAATCAGCCCCAGCATTTT. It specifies CASSRLHRKTSDRSNQPQHF.

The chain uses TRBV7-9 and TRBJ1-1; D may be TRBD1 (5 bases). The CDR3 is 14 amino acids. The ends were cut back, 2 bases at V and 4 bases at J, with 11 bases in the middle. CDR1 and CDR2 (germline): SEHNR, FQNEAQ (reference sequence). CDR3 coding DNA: TGTGCCAGCAGCTTACAGGGTTCAGCCACTGAAGCTTTCTTT. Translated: CASSLQGSATEAFF.

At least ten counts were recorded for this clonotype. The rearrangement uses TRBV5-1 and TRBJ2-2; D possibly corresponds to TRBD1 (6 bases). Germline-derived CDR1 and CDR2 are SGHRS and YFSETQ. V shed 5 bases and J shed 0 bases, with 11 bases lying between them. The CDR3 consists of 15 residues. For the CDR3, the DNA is TGCGCCAGCAGGCGTGCAGGGGCGAACACCGGGGAGCTGTTTTTT. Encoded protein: CASRRAGANTGELFF.

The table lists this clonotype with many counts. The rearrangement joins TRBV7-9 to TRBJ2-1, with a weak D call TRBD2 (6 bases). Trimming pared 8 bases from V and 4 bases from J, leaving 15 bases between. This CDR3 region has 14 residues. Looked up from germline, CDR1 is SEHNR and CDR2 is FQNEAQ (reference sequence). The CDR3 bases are TGTGCCAGCGCATCATGGGGGACTTACAATGAGCAGTTCTTC. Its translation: CASASWGTYNEQFF. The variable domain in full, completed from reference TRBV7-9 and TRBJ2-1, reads DTGVSQNPRHKITKRGQNVTFRCDPISEHNRLYWYRQTLGQGPEFLTYFQNEAQLEKSRLLSDRFSAERPKGSFSTLEIQRTEQGDSAMYLCASASWGTYNEQFFGPGTRLTVL.

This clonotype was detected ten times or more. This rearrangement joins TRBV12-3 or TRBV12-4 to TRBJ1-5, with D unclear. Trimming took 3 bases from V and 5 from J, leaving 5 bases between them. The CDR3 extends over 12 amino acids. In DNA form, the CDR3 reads TGTGCCAGCAGTTTCATGGATCAGCCCCAGCATTTT. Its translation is CASSFMDQPQHF.

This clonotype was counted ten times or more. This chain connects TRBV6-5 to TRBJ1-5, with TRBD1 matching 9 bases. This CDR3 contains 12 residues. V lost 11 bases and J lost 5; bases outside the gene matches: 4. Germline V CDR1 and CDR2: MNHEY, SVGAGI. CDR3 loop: CASRTGDQPQHF. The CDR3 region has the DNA TGTGCCTCTCGGACAGGGGATCAGCCCCAGCATTTT.

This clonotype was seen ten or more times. CDR3 DNA sequence: TGCAGTGCTAGGCCTACAGGGATCGACGAGCAGTACTTC. This encodes CSARPTGIDEQYF. The gene calls are TRBV20-1 and TRBJ2-7; a possible D gene is TRBD1 (6 bases). The CDR3 runs 13 residues. The germline V gene has CDR1 DFQATT and CDR2 SNEGSKA (reference sequence). V was trimmed by 3 bases and J by 5 bases, leaving 14 bases between them.

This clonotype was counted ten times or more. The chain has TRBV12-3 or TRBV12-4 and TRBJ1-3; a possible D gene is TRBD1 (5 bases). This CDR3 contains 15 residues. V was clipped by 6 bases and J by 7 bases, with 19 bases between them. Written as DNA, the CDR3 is TGTGCCAGCAGCCCTAGGGGTCGGGCAACGAACACCATATATTTT. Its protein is CASSPRGRATNTIYF.

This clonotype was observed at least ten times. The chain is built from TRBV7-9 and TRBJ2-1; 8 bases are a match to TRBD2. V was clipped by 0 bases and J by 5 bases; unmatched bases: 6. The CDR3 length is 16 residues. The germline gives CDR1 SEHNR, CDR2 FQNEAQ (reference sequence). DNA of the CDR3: TGTGCCAGCAGCTTAGCGATACTAGCGGTGAACAATGAGCAGTTCTTC. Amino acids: CASSLAILAVNNEQFF.

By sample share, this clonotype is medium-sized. CDR3 region: CASGLFYGYTF. CDR3 nucleotides: TGTGCCAGTGGACTCTTTTATGGCTACACCTTC. This chain links TRBV6-2 or TRBV6-3 with TRBJ1-2, with no clear D. This CDR3 has 11 residues. Germline V gene sequence: CDR1 MNHEY, CDR2 SVGEGT. V gave up 9 bases and J gave up 5 bases, with 10 bases separating them.

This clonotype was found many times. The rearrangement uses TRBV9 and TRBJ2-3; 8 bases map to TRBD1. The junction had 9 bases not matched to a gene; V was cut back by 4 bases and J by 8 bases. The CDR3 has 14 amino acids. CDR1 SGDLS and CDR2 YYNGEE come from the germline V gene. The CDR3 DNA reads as TGTGCCAGCAGCTTCGGGACAGGTCAGGTTACGCAGTATTTT. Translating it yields CASSFGTGQVTQYF.

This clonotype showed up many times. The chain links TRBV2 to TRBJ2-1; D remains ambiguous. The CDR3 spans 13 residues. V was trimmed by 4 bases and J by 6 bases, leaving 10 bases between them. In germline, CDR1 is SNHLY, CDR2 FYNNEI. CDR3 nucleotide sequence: TGTGCCAGCAGTGTCAGGTTGGGCAATGAGCAGTTCTTC. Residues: CASSVRLGNEQFF.

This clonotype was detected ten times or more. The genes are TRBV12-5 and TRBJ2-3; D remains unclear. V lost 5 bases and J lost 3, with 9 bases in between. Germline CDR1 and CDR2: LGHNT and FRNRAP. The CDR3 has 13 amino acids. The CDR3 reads CASGRPTTDTQYF. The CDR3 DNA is TGTGCTAGTGGTCGTCCCACGACAGATACGCAGTATTTT.